This T cell receptor (beta chain) originates from a study of T cells after yellow fever vaccination. Trimming pared 4 bases from V and 2 bases from J, leaving 8 bases between. CDR1 and CDR2 from the germline V gene are SQVTM and ANQGSEA. This CDR3 region has 12 residues. This clonotype came up a few times. TCRdb recomputed calls from the 5' RACE reads with MiXCR, one row per CDR3 protein. The table has about 240,000 distinct CDR3 sequences, 6.9% seen once; the top ten hold 0.65% to 0.9%. This material consisted of CD4+ T cells sorted from PBMCs, taken 15 days after the yellow fever booster vaccination. The chain uses TRBV29-1 and TRBJ1-2; D gene unclear. The TCR comes from a man aged 25-40 years who received the YFV17D yellow fever vaccine. The CDR3 DNA reads TGCAGCGTTGTAGGAAGAAACTATGGCTACACCTTC. This encodes CSVVGRNYGYTF.